The 2 T cell receptor beta chains in this list originate from one sample, sequenced in a study of T-cell memory formation after mild COVID-19. TCRdb recomputed calls from the 5' RACE reads with MiXCR, one row per CDR3 protein. The sample yields about 340,000 distinct CDR3 sequences, approximately 13% seen once. Sequenced sample: PBMCs or a T cell subset sorted from them (not recorded which). The receptors stem from a man aged 18-30 years who had mild COVID-19 (a few samples of this study predate the infection). Cell type and time point are not known.

The chain employs TRBV7-9 and TRBJ2-3; D gene unclear. From germline, CDR1 is SEHNR and CDR2 FQNEAQ (reference sequence). With 1 base removed from V and 2 bases from J, the gap between germline ends came to 10 bases. The CDR3 consists of 15 residues. CDR3 DNA sequence: TGTGCCAGCAGCTTAGAGTCTGCAATCACAGATACGCAGTATTTT. Encoded protein: CASSLESAITDTQYF.

The V and J genes are TRBV5-1 and TRBJ2-2; possible D gene TRBD2, 5 bases. Germline CDR1 SGHRS, CDR2 YFSETQ. Between the trimmed V and J ends, which lost 0 bases and 5 bases, there was a span of 14 bases. This CDR3 region has 16 residues. DNA of the CDR3: TGCGCCAGCAGCTTGGAAGTGGAGGCCGGAACCGGGGAGCTGTTTTTT. Translated: CASSLEVEAGTGELFF.